The clone carrying this T cell receptor beta chain was seen a handful of times. The data derive from a study of T-cell memory formation after mild COVID-19. TCRdb itself ran the 5' RACE reads through MiXCR, one entry per CDR3 protein. The table has about 500,000 distinct CDR3 sequences, about a fifth seen once. Germline V lookup: CDR1 SQVTM, CDR2 ANQGSEA. CDR3 length: 15 residues. V dropped 6 bases and J dropped 3 bases, with 19 bases sitting between them. This receptor was identified in an adult woman who had mild COVID-19 (a few samples of this study predate the infection). Cell type and time point are not known. This chain connects TRBV29-1 to TRBJ2-3; unclear D gene. The sequencing input was PBMCs or a T cell subset sorted from them (not recorded which). CDR3 amino acids: CSVRSPQGRTDTQYF. The CDR3, as DNA: TGCAGCGTGCGCTCGCCTCAAGGGCGAACAGATACGCAGTATTTT.